The 15 T cell receptor beta chains below were found in one sample sequenced in a study of cytomegalovirus exposure and HLA in healthy donors. 60 Vbeta and 13 Jbeta primers were used in PCR. The table came from immunoSEQ multiplex PCR; TCRdb's copy has only in-frame clones and leaves some out. Of 84,000 or so clones detected, about three quarters appear once; the ten largest clones hold about 1.9%. Sequences were obtained from PBMCs. These TCRs come from a boy between 10 and 17 years old in good health and CMV-seronegative.

V and J are TRBV6-5 and TRBJ2-2; TRBD1 agrees at 7 bases. Germline V CDR1 and CDR2: MNHEY, SVGAGI. Unmatched junction bases numbered 5, after V lost 7 bases and J lost 0 bases. The CDR3 runs to 15 residues. CDR3 bases: TGTGCCAGCACACGACAGGGCACGAACACCGGGGAGCTGTTTTTT. Translation: CASTRQGTNTGELFF.

The chain has TRBV4-3 and TRBJ1-1, with D perhaps matching TRBD1 (5 bases). Trimming shortened V by 0 bases and J by 4 bases, and 12 bases separated the two germline ends. CDR3 length equals 15 residues. Germline CDR1 LGHNA, CDR2 YSLEER. In DNA, the CDR3 is TGCGCCAGCAGCCAAGATCGGGGGGGTGGCACTGAAGCTTTCTTT. It codes for CASSQDRGGGTEAFF.

The chain is built from TRBV28 and TRBJ1-1; 10 bases are a match to TRBD1. V shed 6 bases and J 7 bases; nucleotides not matched to a gene: 11. CDR3 length equals 15 residues. CDR1 MDHEN and CDR2 SYDVKM come from the germline V gene. The CDR3 protein is CASSRPGTGVSEAFF. Here the CDR3 DNA reads TGTGCCAGCAGCCGTCCCGGGACAGGGGTGAGTGAAGCTTTCTTT.

This chain connects TRBV4-1 to TRBJ1-1; unclear D gene. This CDR3 spans 13 amino acids. Germline V gives CDR1 MGHRA, CDR2 YSYEKL. Trimming removed 4 bases from V and 2 bases from J, with 8 bases in between. The CDR3 nucleotides read TGCGCCAGCAGCCCCGCAGATAACACTGAAGCTTTCTTT. The encoded protein is CASSPADNTEAFF.

This rearrangement joins TRBV29-1 to TRBJ1-3; 9 bases align to TRBD1. V was clipped by 1 base and J by 0 bases; unmatched bases: 10. Germline CDR1 and CDR2: SQVTM and ANQGSEA. The CDR3 consists of 18 residues. DNA of the CDR3: TGCAGCGTTGAAGCCCTAGGACAGGGGCGAGACTCTGGAAACACCATATATTTT. Translating it yields CSVEALGQGRDSGNTIYF.

The chain is built from TRBV28 and TRBJ1-1; possible D gene TRBD1, 6 bases. This CDR3 is built from 15 residues. V lost 6 bases and J 0 bases, leaving 14 bases between the germline ends. Germline assignment: CDR1 MDHEN and CDR2 SYDVKM. The CDR3 DNA follows: TGTGCCAGCAGCCTTTTACAGGGTATGAACACTGAAGCTTTCTTT. This sequence encodes CASSLLQGMNTEAFF.

In DNA form, the CDR3 reads TGCGCCAGCAGCTTCCAGCCGGGACAGTTTAACTATGGCTACACCTTC. The encoded protein is CASSFQPGQFNYGYTF. V usage is TRBV5-1 and J usage is TRBJ1-2; 7 positions match TRBD1. CDR3 length: 16 residues. Unmatched junction bases numbered 8, after V lost 2 bases and J lost 1 base. Germline CDR1 and CDR2: SGHRS and YFSETQ.

The chain carries TRBV19 and TRBJ2-3; TRBD2 is a possible D gene (5 bases). CDR1 is LNHDA and CDR2 is SQIVND in the germline V gene (reference sequence). The CDR3 consists of 12 residues. V lost 10 bases and J 4 bases, leaving 12 bases between the germline ends. CDR3 amino acids: CATSPGADTQYF. In DNA, the CDR3 is TGTGCCACTTCGCCCGGGGCAGATACGCAGTATTTT.

The chain joins TRBV27 to TRBJ2-7, with unresolved D. This CDR3 contains 14 residues. From germline, CDR1 is MNHEY and CDR2 SMNVEV (reference sequence). Trimming cost V 2 bases and J 0 bases, with 8 bases left between them. The CDR3 reads CASSLSAFSYEQYF. CDR3 bases: TGTGCCAGCAGTTTAAGCGCTTTCTCCTACGAGCAGTACTTC.

This clone was picked up one time. The rearrangement joins TRBV7-2 to TRBJ2-1; 9 bases are shared with TRBD2. The germline V gene encodes CDR1 SGHTA and CDR2 FQGNSA. The CDR3 is made up of 13 amino acids. J lost 8 bases, V lost 1 base, and 0 bases had no gene match. Here the CDR3 reads CASSLGLADEQFF. The CDR3 coding sequence is TGTGCCAGCAGCTTAGGACTAGCGGATGAGCAGTTCTTC.

In its sample, this clone was seen a few times. The chain links TRBV29-1 to TRBJ1-1, with 7 bases matching TRBD1. CDR3 size: 12 residues. J was trimmed by 8 bases and V by 7 bases; bases with no gene match: 10. Germline V CDR1 and CDR2: SQVTM, ANQGSEA. The CDR3 loop is CSAATGTAEAFF. The CDR3 nucleotides are TGCAGCGCCGCCACCGGGACAGCAGAAGCTTTCTTT.

This chain links TRBV29-1 with TRBJ1-2; no firm D call. Trimming stripped 3 bases from V and 2 bases from J, with 16 bases between. In germline, CDR1 is SQVTM, CDR2 ANQGSEA. This CDR3 has 15 residues. CDR3 amino acids: CSVEGHGERNYGYTF. The CDR3 DNA reads as TGCAGCGTTGAGGGCCACGGGGAACGGAACTATGGCTACACCTTC.

V and J are TRBV4-3 and TRBJ1-2; 7 bases match TRBD1. The CDR3 runs to 16 residues. Looked up from germline, CDR1 is LGHNA and CDR2 is YSLEER. V dropped 0 bases and J dropped 2; count of bases not matched to a gene: 6. The CDR3 loop reads CASSQESGGGNYGYTF. CDR3 DNA sequence: TGCGCCAGCAGCCAAGAGAGCGGAGGGGGCAACTATGGCTACACCTTC.

The genes are TRBV6-5 and TRBJ2-1, with 11 bases matching TRBD2. Germline CDR1 and CDR2: MNHEY and SVGAGI. The junction had 12 bases not matched to a gene; V was cut back by 4 bases and J by 16 bases. The CDR3 covers 14 residues. The CDR3 nucleotides are TGTGCCAGCAGTTCCCCCCGTAGCGGGAGGGCCCTCTTCTTC. Translating it yields CASSSPRSGRALFF.

This clone was counted once. V and J are TRBV30 and TRBJ2-5; 7 bases fit TRBD2. This CDR3 has 12 amino acids. V was pared by 5 bases and J by 3 bases, with 3 bases of the junction left unmatched. Germline lookup yields CDR1 GTSNPN and CDR2 SVGIG (reference sequence). CDR3 residues: CAWVGGKETQYF. CDR3 coding DNA: TGTGCCTGGGTCGGGGGGAAAGAGACCCAGTACTTC.